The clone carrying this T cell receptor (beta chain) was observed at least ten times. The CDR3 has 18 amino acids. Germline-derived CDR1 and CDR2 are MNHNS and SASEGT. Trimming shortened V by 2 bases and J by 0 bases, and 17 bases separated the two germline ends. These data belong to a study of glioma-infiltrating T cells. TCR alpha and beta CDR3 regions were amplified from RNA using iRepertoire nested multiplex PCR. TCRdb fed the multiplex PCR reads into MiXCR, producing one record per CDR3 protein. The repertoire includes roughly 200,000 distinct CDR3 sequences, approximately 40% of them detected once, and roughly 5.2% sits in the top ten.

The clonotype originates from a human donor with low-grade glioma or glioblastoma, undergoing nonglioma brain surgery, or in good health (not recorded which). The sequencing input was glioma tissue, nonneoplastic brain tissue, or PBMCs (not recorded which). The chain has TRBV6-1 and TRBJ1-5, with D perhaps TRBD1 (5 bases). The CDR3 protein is CASSEWSERQYSNQPQHF. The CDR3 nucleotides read TGTGCCAGCAGTGAATGGTCAGAGAGACAGTATAGCAATCAGCCCCAGCATTTT.